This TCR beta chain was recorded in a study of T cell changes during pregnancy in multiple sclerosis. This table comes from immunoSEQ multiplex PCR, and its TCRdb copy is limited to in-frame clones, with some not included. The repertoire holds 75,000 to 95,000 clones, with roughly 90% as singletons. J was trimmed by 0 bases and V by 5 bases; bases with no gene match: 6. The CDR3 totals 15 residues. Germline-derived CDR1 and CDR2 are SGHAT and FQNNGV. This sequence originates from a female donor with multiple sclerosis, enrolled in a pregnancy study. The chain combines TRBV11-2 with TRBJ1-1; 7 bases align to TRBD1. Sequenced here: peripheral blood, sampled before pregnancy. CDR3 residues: CASSPPGQVNTEAFF. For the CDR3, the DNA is TGTGCCAGCAGCCCGCCCGGACAGGTGAACACTGAAGCTTTCTTT.